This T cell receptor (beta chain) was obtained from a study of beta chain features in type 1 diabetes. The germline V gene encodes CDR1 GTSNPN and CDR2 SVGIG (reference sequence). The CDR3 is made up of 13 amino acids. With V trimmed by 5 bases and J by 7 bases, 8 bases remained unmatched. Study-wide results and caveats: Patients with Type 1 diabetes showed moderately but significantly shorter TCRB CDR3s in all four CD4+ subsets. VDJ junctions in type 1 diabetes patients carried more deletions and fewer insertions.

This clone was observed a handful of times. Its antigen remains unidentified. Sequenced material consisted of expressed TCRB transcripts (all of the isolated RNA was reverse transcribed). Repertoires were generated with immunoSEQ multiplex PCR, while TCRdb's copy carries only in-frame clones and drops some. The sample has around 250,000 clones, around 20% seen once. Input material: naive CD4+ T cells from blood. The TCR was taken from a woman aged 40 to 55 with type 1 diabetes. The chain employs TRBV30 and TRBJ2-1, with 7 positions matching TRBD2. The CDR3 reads CAWGSTSKNEQFF. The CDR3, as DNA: TGTGCCTGGGGCTCGACTAGCAAAAATGAGCAGTTCTTC.